This T cell receptor (beta chain) emerged from a study of graft-versus-host responses after intestinal transplantation. Study in general: Isolated intestinal, liver-intestinal, or multivisceral transplants were what recipients had. Anti-thymocyte globulin served as induction for all recipients, who then took tacrolimus and steroids for about three years. Study-wide findings and caveats: The study associated peak circulating GvH clone levels with early post-transplant HvG declines. Recipient marrow held GvH clones, some first seen in ileum or blood.

Data came from immunoSEQ multiplex PCR; TCRdb stores just in-frame clones and leaves some out. The table includes 25,000 to 30,000 clones, 65% to 80% detected once. Details on this clone: Its cognate antigen is unknown.

Intraepithelial plus lamina propria lymphocytes were released by processing graft tissue. The CDR3 sequence is 13 residues long. Per the germline V gene, CDR1 is SGHVS and CDR2 is FQNEAQ. Trimming stripped 6 bases from V and 1 base from J, with 9 bases between. Sequenced here: ileum tissue, sampled 98 days after intestinal transplantation. This chain joins TRBV7-8 and TRBJ2-5, with D possibly matching TRBD2 (6 bases). The clonotype originates from a human patient who received an intestinal transplant, so some T cells may come from the graft donor. The CDR3 region is CASRGTLQETQYF. The CDR3 nucleotides are TGTGCCAGCAGAGGGACTCTCCAAGAGACCCAGTACTTC.